These T cell receptor beta chains were read from a single sample in a study of T cells in localized non-small cell lung cancer. The method was immunoSEQ multiplex PCR; TCRdb's version includes in-frame clones alone and lacks a portion of them. This sample has tens of thousands of clones, with 85% to 95% found just once. Sequencing used peripheral blood, obtained before any cancer treatment. The receptors were gathered from a female donor at least 60 years old with stage I lung adenocarcinoma. Each CDR3 is given with its conserved first and last residue. The order of the fields is J gene, clone size, D gene, V gene, CDR3 protein, CDR3 DNA. The D gene is left open where the match is weak. Some rows have no size entry. The others give once, few or many, or a class for an expanded clone.

TRBJ2-2	once	.	TRBV7-9	CASSHPGIAGELFF	TGTGCCAGCAGCCACCCAGGGATCGCCGGGGAGCTGTTTTTT
TRBJ2-5	.	.	TRBV27	CASSQDLGAEETQYF	TGTGCCAGCAGCCAGGACCTGGGGGCGGAAGAGACCCAGTACTTC
TRBJ2-6	.	.	TRBV11-1	CASTTPGLRNSGANVLTF	TGTGCCAGCACCACCCCGGGTCTTCGTAACTCTGGGGCCAACGTCCTGACTTTC
TRBJ1-3	.	.	TRBV7-2	CASSLGGTWAVAGNTIYF	TGTGCCAGCAGCTTAGGTGGTACGTGGGCAGTTGCTGGAAACACCATATATTTT
TRBJ2-7	.	.	TRBV7-9	CASSFWDNYEQYF	TGTGCCAGCAGCTTTTGGGACAACTACGAGCAGTACTTC
TRBJ2-7	.	.	TRBV10-3	CAINRDPAISYEQYF	TGTGCCATCAACCGGGACCCAGCGATCTCCTACGAGCAGTACTTC
TRBJ1-1	.	.	TRBV19	CASSIPITANTEAFF	TGTGCCAGTAGTATTCCAATTACGGCGAACACTGAAGCTTTCTTT
TRBJ1-1	.	.	TRBV7-2	CASSLRRDRYTEAFF	TGTGCCAGCAGCTTAAGGAGGGATAGGTACACTGAAGCTTTCTTT
TRBJ1-1	.	.	TRBV5-1	CASSLQDSRNTEAFF	TGCGCCAGCAGCCTACAGGACAGTCGGAACACTGAAGCTTTCTTT
TRBJ1-1	.	TRBD1	TRBV23-1	CAFFVDRVHSMNTEAFF	TGCGCCTTTTTCGTGGACAGGGTCCACTCGATGAACACTGAAGCTTTCTTT
TRBJ2-3	.	.	TRBV15	CATSRDQAGDTQYF	TGTGCCACCAGCAGAGATCAGGCGGGAGATACGCAGTATTTT
TRBJ1-1	once	.	TRBV29-1	CSAGREGTEAFF	TGCAGCGCCGGCAGGGAAGGCACTGAAGCTTTCTTT
TRBJ1-2	.	TRBD1	TRBV5-1	CASGGTGTSPNYGYTF	TGCGCCAGCGGTGGGACAGGAACCTCACCTAACTATGGCTACACCTTC
TRBJ2-4	.	.	TRBV11-3	CASGGPINKNIQYF	TGTGCCAGCGGGGGACCGATAAACAAAAACATTCAGTACTTC
TRBJ1-1	.	.	TRBV7-9	CASSLDSGMNTEAFF	TGTGCCAGCAGCTTGGACAGCGGCATGAACACTGAAGCTTTCTTT
TRBJ2-7	.	.	TRBV7-9	CASIRDRSSYEQYF	TGTGCCAGCATCCGAGACAGGAGCTCCTACGAGCAGTACTTC